The present entry profiles one T cell receptor (beta chain) with its context. The clone's antigen remains unknown. Per-base quality was not reported, and no clone a single base away is much larger than it. This specimen belongs to a study of PD-1 blockade in classical Hodgkin lymphoma (TCRdb year 2020). Regarding the complete study: Nivolumab dosing was 3 mg/kg intravenously every 2 weeks, continuing until either disease progression or unacceptable toxicity. The study used TCR beta sequencing and CyTOF to define a peripheral blood immune signature of response to PD-1 blockade in classical Hodgkin lymphoma. The research as a whole found: Lower diversity was observed in patients in whom nivolumab was started less than 1 year after ASCT, and these patients were excluded from later analyses so that confounding by immune reconstitution would be avoided. Baseline TCR diversity was reported to be lower in newly diagnosed patients than in healthy donors, and even lower in relapsed/refractory patients. Trial patients with a complete response had baseline diversity similar to that of newly diagnosed patients, while partial responders and progressors had significantly lower diversity. A significant rise by C4D1 was seen in CD4+ but not CD8+ TCR diversity (p=0.0027 vs p=0.16), with the rise being most apparent in complete responders (p=0.02). Only a single clinical trial cohort was studied, and what caused the repertoire differences, possibly disease activity or prior therapy, remained undefined.

The label giving this sample's time point can be read as: cycle 1 day 1 (C1D1), immediately before nivolumab initiation. Every trial patient had relapsed following autologous stem cell transplantation, and prior brentuximab vedotin exposure was what differed among cohorts A, B and C. A total of over 50 patients with relapsed/refractory classical Hodgkin lymphoma made up the trial cohort, and each patient's best overall response was complete response, partial response or progressive disease. In the multi-cohort phase II CheckMate 205 trial, trial patients received single-agent nivolumab. An independent review committee assessed best overall response by applying the 2007 International Working Group response criteria. Trial PBMCs were collected just before the start of nivolumab (C1D1) and during therapy at cycle 2 day 1 and cycle 4 day 1. Peripheral blood was collected in 8 mL Vacutainer Cell Preparation Tubes, from which PBMCs were isolated by centrifugation and then cryopreserved.

The Qiagen DNeasy kit was used to extract genomic DNA both from unsorted PBMCs and from the negatively selected CD4+ and CD8+ fractions. TCR beta CDR3 regions were amplified by immunoSEQ multiplex PCR using primers annealing to V and J segments. A synthetic immune receptor repertoire was used to minimize amplification bias, and any remaining bias was removed computationally after sequencing. The authors' analysis ran thus. Repertoire diversity was quantified as the Shannon entropy index using custom Python scripts. Unsorted, CD4+ and CD8+ repertoires were analyzed separately, except in combined analyses where CD4+ and CD8+ sequences were merged in silico. A clone was considered expanded if an increase in frequency of at least 2-fold after treatment relative to C1D1 was found, and a pseudocount of 0.5 was applied to clones undetected at baseline. Clones with 0 or 1 copy at C1D1 were defined as singleton clones, while clones with 2 or more copies were defined as non-singleton clones. Clones expanded in unsorted samples were annotated as CD4+, CD8+ or unknown by matching protein sequences in sorted samples from the same patient. Wilcoxon tests on paired samples were used to test diversity changes from C1D1 to C4D1. Here the immuneACCESS table is served through TCRdb, limited to in-frame sequences with V and J called. Missing clones are a known gap in these copies; in checked studies unresolved V genes cover under half, and the rest lacks a known reason. The V and J calls and clone size were taken over from that table, and D and trimming were inferred from the DNA. This sample holds about 14,000 clones; around 87% were observed only once. The ten largest clonotypes hold 37% of the sample.

Sequences KGHSH (CDR1) and LQKENI (CDR2) are obtained from the germline V gene. Trimming leaves V shorter by 2 bases and J shorter by 4 bases, with the junction holding 5 bases beyond the gene matches. The CDR3, from cysteine to phenylalanine, totals 15 residues. The entry retains the CDR3 DNA only, 45 bases that are in frame from base 1. This TCR was sampled from a human donor with classical Hodgkin lymphoma. The starting material was peripheral blood mononuclear cells (PBMCs), obtained at baseline. The rearrangement joined TRBV18 to TRBJ2-5; 9 central bases correspond to TRBD1. The CDR3 protein sequence reads: CASSPGQGWAETQYF. The sequenced DNA: TGTGCCAGCTCACCAGGACAGGGGTGGGCAGAGACCCAGTACTTC.